These T cell receptor beta chains were read from a single sample in a study of blood T cells in healthy people across ages. A single record per CDR3 protein comes from TCRdb applying MiXCR to the 5' RACE reads. The table shows more than 500,000 distinct CDR3 sequences, with approximately 26% occurring only once. This same sample was also taken into another study, of T cells of mothers and their children.

Sequencing input: blood. The receptors derive from a boy between 2 and 15 years old in good health. Both conserved end residues are part of each CDR3. A D gene is named only where the DNA matches it firmly. Some rows have no size entry. The others give once, few or many, or a class for an expanded clone.

cdr3_nt: TGTGCCAGTAGTCCTTTTAGCGGGGCATACAATGAGCAGTTCTTC
cdr3_aa: CASSPFSGAYNEQFF
d_call: TRBD2
clone_size: -
j_call: TRBJ2-1
v_call: TRBV19

cdr3_nt: TGTGCCAGCAGTAATACCGGGACTAAGAACACCGGGGAGCTGTTTTTT
cdr3_aa: CASSNTGTKNTGELFF
d_call: TRBD2
clone_size: -
j_call: TRBJ2-2
v_call: TRBV12-3/TRBV12-4

cdr3_nt: TGTGCCAGCACTTTGGGGGGTAGCGAGCAGTACTTC
cdr3_aa: CASTLGGSEQYF
d_call: -
clone_size: few
j_call: TRBJ2-7
v_call: TRBV6-6

cdr3_nt: TGTGCCAGCAGCTTAACAAGGGGTGGGAATCAGCCCCAGCATTTT
cdr3_aa: CASSLTRGGNQPQHF
d_call: -
clone_size: -
j_call: TRBJ1-5
v_call: TRBV7-2

cdr3_nt: TGTGCCAGCATCTCCCTTTGGGGGGATGAAAAACTGTTTTTT
cdr3_aa: CASISLWGDEKLFF
d_call: -
clone_size: -
j_call: TRBJ1-4
v_call: TRBV7-3

cdr3_nt: TGTGCCATCAGTGGAGGGACAGGGGGCAATCAGCCCCAGCATTTT
cdr3_aa: CAISGGTGGNQPQHF
d_call: TRBD1
clone_size: -
j_call: TRBJ1-5
v_call: TRBV10-3

cdr3_nt: TGTGCCAGCAGTCTCGAGACAGGGGGGAAGAAGTACTTC
cdr3_aa: CASSLETGGKKYF
d_call: TRBD1
clone_size: few
j_call: TRBJ2-5
v_call: TRBV2

cdr3_nt: TGTGCCAGCAGCCCTACCGGGACAGGGATAGGTGAGCAGTTCTTC
cdr3_aa: CASSPTGTGIGEQFF
d_call: TRBD1
clone_size: -
j_call: TRBJ2-1
v_call: TRBV7-2

cdr3_nt: TGCAGTGCTAGACGGGGACAGGGGAGGAACATTCAGTACTTC
cdr3_aa: CSARRGQGRNIQYF
d_call: TRBD1
clone_size: -
j_call: TRBJ2-4
v_call: TRBV20-1

cdr3_nt: TGTGCCAGCAGCTCATGGCTAGCGGAAATCCGCAATGAGCAGTTCTTC
cdr3_aa: CASSSWLAEIRNEQFF
d_call: TRBD2
clone_size: few
j_call: TRBJ2-1
v_call: TRBV7-2

cdr3_nt: TGTGCCAGCAGTTATTCAGCGGTCAATGAGCAGTTCTTC
cdr3_aa: CASSYSAVNEQFF
d_call: -
clone_size: once
j_call: TRBJ2-1
v_call: TRBV6-5

cdr3_nt: TGCGCCAGCAGCCAGATGACAGGCCCCGGGGAGACCCAGTTCTTC
cdr3_aa: CASSQMTGPGETQFF
d_call: -
clone_size: few
j_call: TRBJ2-1
v_call: TRBV4-3

cdr3_nt: TGTGCCAGCAGTGAACCGGGACAGGAGAACACTGAAGCTTTCTTT
cdr3_aa: CASSEPGQENTEAFF
d_call: TRBD1
clone_size: -
j_call: TRBJ1-1
v_call: TRBV25-1

cdr3_nt: TGTGCCAGCAGCTTCAGACTAGCGGGGGGTCCCGGGGAGCTGTTTTTT
cdr3_aa: CASSFRLAGGPGELFF
d_call: TRBD2
clone_size: few
j_call: TRBJ2-2
v_call: TRBV11-3

cdr3_nt: TGCGCCAGCAGCTCCGGACAGGGGCCCTCCCTGGAGCAGTACTTC
cdr3_aa: CASSSGQGPSLEQYF
d_call: TRBD1
clone_size: -
j_call: TRBJ2-7
v_call: TRBV5-1

cdr3_nt: TGTGCCAGCAGTTCCCTACGACTAGCGGGAGTATACAATGAGCAGTTCTTC
cdr3_aa: CASSSLRLAGVYNEQFF
d_call: TRBD2
clone_size: -
j_call: TRBJ2-1
v_call: TRBV12-3/TRBV12-4

cdr3_nt: TGTGCCAGCAGCTTAGTATGGGCACCTTCAACTAATGAAAAACTGTTTTTT
cdr3_aa: CASSLVWAPSTNEKLFF
d_call: -
clone_size: -
j_call: TRBJ1-4
v_call: TRBV7-8

cdr3_nt: TGTGCCAGCAGAGGGCAGGGTTCCGAGCAGTACTTC
cdr3_aa: CASRGQGSEQYF
d_call: -
clone_size: -
j_call: TRBJ2-7
v_call: TRBV12-3/TRBV12-4

cdr3_nt: TGTGCCAGCACCTACAGCAGGCTAGGTGAAAAACTGTTTTTT
cdr3_aa: CASTYSRLGEKLFF
d_call: -
clone_size: -
j_call: TRBJ1-4
v_call: TRBV6-6

cdr3_nt: TGCGCCAGCAGCACAGGACAGGGCGGATACGAGCAGTACTTC
cdr3_aa: CASSTGQGGYEQYF
d_call: TRBD1
clone_size: once
j_call: TRBJ2-7
v_call: TRBV5-1

cdr3_nt: TGTGCCAGCAGCATCAACAGGCCGACTGAAGCTTTCTTT
cdr3_aa: CASSINRPTEAFF
d_call: -
clone_size: few
j_call: TRBJ1-1
v_call: TRBV5-5

cdr3_nt: TGTGCCAGCAGAAGACTAGCGGGAGTCCCCTACGAGCAGTACTTC
cdr3_aa: CASRRLAGVPYEQYF
d_call: TRBD2
clone_size: few
j_call: TRBJ2-7
v_call: TRBV27

cdr3_nt: TGTGCCACCAGCAGTCGCAGGGGATGGGGCAATCAGCCCCAGCATTTT
cdr3_aa: CATSSRRGWGNQPQHF
d_call: -
clone_size: -
j_call: TRBJ1-5
v_call: TRBV15

cdr3_nt: TGTGCCAGCAGTTTGTCAGGGGGCCGAAACACTGAAGCTTTCTTT
cdr3_aa: CASSLSGGRNTEAFF
d_call: TRBD1
clone_size: once
j_call: TRBJ1-1
v_call: TRBV25-1

cdr3_nt: TGTGCCAGCAGCCAAGAGGAAGGACTAGGGACCAGGTTC
cdr3_aa: CASSQEEGLGTRF
d_call: TRBD2
clone_size: -
j_call: TRBJ2-5
v_call: TRBV3-1